The 25 T cell receptor beta chains given below trace back to one sample, sequenced in a study of cytomegalovirus exposure and HLA in healthy donors. Amplification used 60 Vbeta primers and 13 Jbeta primers. Libraries were prepared by immunoSEQ multiplex PCR; TCRdb keeps only in-frame clonotypes and omits some of them. The sample lists approximately 81,000 clones; under 80% were seen once. The sample comprised PBMCs. The receptors were sampled from a man in his forties in good health and CMV-seropositive.

The chain has TRBV7-9 and TRBJ2-1, with 8 bases that match TRBD2. The length of the CDR3 is 15 residues. Per germline, CDR1 SEHNR and CDR2 FQNEAQ (reference sequence). The V segment lost 1 base and the J segment 7 bases; nucleotides outside the gene matches: 6. CDR3 in DNA: TGTGCCAGCAGCTTAGGCGGGGGGCCTATTAATGAGCAGTTCTTC. Amino acid sequence: CASSLGGGPINEQFF.

This clone was recorded once. This chain links TRBV2 with TRBJ2-1, with 10 bases identical to TRBD2. The germline V gene has CDR1 SNHLY and CDR2 FYNNEI. CDR3 length equals 14 residues. The trim removed 8 bases at V and 6 bases at J, leaving 7 bases unmatched. CDR3 sequence: CASLQRTSGNEQFF. The CDR3 DNA sequence: TGTGCCAGCCTACAACGGACTAGCGGCAATGAGCAGTTCTTC.

The chain joins TRBV29-1 to TRBJ2-1; unclear D gene. The CDR3 extends over 12 amino acids. The V gene's germline CDR1 is SQVTM and CDR2 ANQGSEA. V shed 6 bases and J shed 7 bases, with 13 bases lying between them. Here the CDR3 reads CSVRALLNEQFF. For the CDR3, the DNA is TGCAGCGTACGTGCCCTATTAAATGAGCAGTTCTTC.

The chain joins TRBV30 to TRBJ1-1; 10 nucleotides match TRBD1. V was pared by 5 bases and J by 4 bases, with 4 bases of the junction left unmatched. Germline V gene lookup returns CDR1 GTSNPN and CDR2 SVGIG (reference sequence). The CDR3 length is 13 residues. The CDR3 loop reads CAWDRTGGTEAFF. In nucleotides, the CDR3 is TGTGCCTGGGACCGGACAGGGGGCACTGAAGCTTTCTTT. Drawing the rest from reference TRBV30 and TRBJ1-1, the complete variable domain is SQTIHQWPATLVQPVGSPLSLECTVEGTSNPNLYWYRQAAGRGLQLLFYSVGIGQISSEVPQNLSASRPQDRQFILSSKKLLLSDSGFYLCAWDRTGGTEAFFGQGTRLTVV.

The chain employs TRBV11-2 and TRBJ2-7; tentative D call: TRBD1 (6 bases). The V and J ends lost 5 bases and 2 bases respectively, with 13 bases between them. This CDR3 region has 14 residues. CDR1 and CDR2 (germline): SGHAT, FQNNGV. CDR3 in amino acids: CASSTRGSPYEQYF. The CDR3 region has the DNA TGTGCCAGCAGCACCAGGGGTTCCCCCTACGAGCAGTACTTC.

This clone was detected only once. The rearrangement links TRBV6-1 to TRBJ2-2; TRBD1 might be the D (6 bases). In germline, CDR1 is MNHNS, CDR2 SASEGT. This CDR3 comprises 15 residues. V shed 4 bases and J shed 3 bases, with 12 bases lying between them. The CDR3 region has the DNA TGTGCCAGCAGTGGGGGGCGCGGTCACACCGGGGAGCTGTTTTTT. It translates to CASSGGRGHTGELFF.

The CDR3 region is CASSSGLANYEQYF. CDR3 bases: TGTGCCAGCAGCTCCGGGCTAGCCAACTACGAGCAGTACTTC. The chain carries TRBV7-8 and TRBJ2-7; tentative D call: TRBD2 (5 bases). This CDR3 region has 14 residues. The V gene's germline CDR1 is SGHVS and CDR2 FQNEAQ. V was cut by 4 bases and J by 3 bases, with 13 bases left in between.

The chain links TRBV28 to TRBJ1-2; a weak D match, TRBD1 (6 bases). Germline V gives CDR1 MDHEN, CDR2 SYDVKM. The CDR3 spans 13 residues. V dropped 6 bases and J dropped 4 bases, with 12 bases sitting between them. This CDR3 is CASSLTGPYGYTF. The CDR3 DNA is TGTGCCAGCAGCTTGACAGGTCCCTATGGCTACACCTTC.

The chain is built from TRBV7-2 and TRBJ2-3, with D tentatively TRBD1 (5 bases). The length of the CDR3 is 16 residues. V was pared by 3 bases and J by 0 bases, with 13 bases between. Germline CDR1 is SGHTA and CDR2 is FQGNSA. The CDR3 protein is CASSFSWTLSTDTQYF. CDR3 sequence (DNA): TGTGCCAGCAGCTTCTCGTGGACACTTAGCACAGATACGCAGTATTTT.

This clone was recorded a few times. The chain couples TRBV6-6 to TRBJ2-3; D might be TRBD1 (6 bases). Deletions cut 4 bases from V and 3 bases from J, with 11 bases between. The CDR3 is made up of 14 amino acids. The germline CDR1 and CDR2 sequences are MNHNY and SVGAGI (reference sequence). CDR3 loop: CASSFMDSTDTQYF. Written as DNA, the CDR3 is TGTGCCAGCAGTTTCATGGACAGTACAGATACGCAGTATTTT.

This sequence joins TRBV21-1 and TRBJ2-7; whether TRBD1, the table's D call, matches the DNA was not checked. TRBV21-1 is assigned pseudogene status. The CDR3 runs 15 residues. CDR3 sequence: CASSPGGQGPYEQYF. The CDR3 nucleotides read TGTGCCAGCAGCCCAGGGGGACAGGGGCCCTACGAGCAGTACTTC.

The V and J genes are TRBV4-3 and TRBJ1-2; TRBD1 is a possible D gene (6 bases). CDR3 length: 16 amino acids. Trimming took off 1 base at V and 2 bases at J, with 14 bases between the two ends. CDR1 is LGHNA and CDR2 is YSLEER in the germline V gene. The CDR3 nucleotides are TGCGCCAGCAGCCAAGGAGGGGGAAATGTAAACTATGGCTACACCTTC. This encodes CASSQGGGNVNYGYTF.

This clone was seen a few times. The chain links TRBV14 to TRBJ1-2, with D maybe TRBD1 (6 bases). The CDR3 loop spans 15 amino acids. Germline lookup yields CDR1 SGHDN and CDR2 FVKESK. Trimming removed 4 bases at V and 0 bases at J, with 12 bases between. CDR3 protein: CASSRGGEPNYGYTF. The CDR3 DNA reads TGTGCCAGCAGCCGAGGGGGGGAACCTAACTATGGCTACACCTTC. The variable domain in full, with the rest retrieved from reference TRBV14 and TRBJ1-2, is EAGVTQFPSHSVIEKGQTVTLRCDPISGHDNLYWYRRVMGKEIKFLLHFVKESKQDESGMPNNRFLAERTGGTYSTLKVQPAELEDSGVYFCASSRGGEPNYGYTFGSGTRLTVV.

This sequence joins TRBV9 and TRBJ2-1, with 7 bases that match TRBD1. The CDR3 is made up of 16 amino acids. The germline CDR1 and CDR2 sequences are SGDLS and YYNGEE. V shed 2 bases, J shed 4 bases, and the junction held 9 bases outside the gene matches. The CDR3 reads CASSVRGNGSYNEQFF. In DNA form, the CDR3 reads TGTGCCAGCAGCGTCAGGGGGAACGGGTCATACAATGAGCAGTTCTTC.

The chain couples TRBV5-4 to TRBJ2-1, with 7 bases that match TRBD2. The V and J ends lost 5 bases and 4 bases, in that order; junction bases with no gene match: 9. Germline CDR1 is SGHNT and CDR2 is YYREEE (reference sequence). This CDR3 comprises 15 residues. The CDR3 loop reads CASRSRGEKYNEQFF. For the CDR3, the DNA is TGTGCCAGCAGAAGCCGGGGGGAAAAGTACAATGAGCAGTTCTTC.

The chain carries TRBV9 and TRBJ1-6; D is possibly TRBD1 (6 bases). Per germline, CDR1 SGDLS and CDR2 YYNGEE. The CDR3 contains 13 residues. The V and J ends lost 3 bases and 5 bases respectively, with 6 bases between them. The CDR3 spells CASSGQDNSPLHF. For the CDR3, the DNA is TGTGCCAGCAGCGGACAGGATAATTCACCCCTCCACTTT.

V usage is TRBV7-2 and J usage is TRBJ1-5, with 7 positions matching TRBD1. This CDR3 is built from 15 residues. Germline trimming cut 5 bases from V and 6 bases from J; bases unmatched to any gene: 10. The germline V gene has CDR1 SGHTA and CDR2 FQGNSA. The CDR3 DNA is TGTGCCAGCAGCCCCCAGGCGACAGGGTTTCAGCCCCAGCATTTT. Protein sequence: CASSPQATGFQPQHF.

DNA for the CDR3: TGTGCCAGCAGTGAAGGGACTAGCGGGAACATTCAGTACTTC. This codes for CASSEGTSGNIQYF. This chain joins TRBV2 and TRBJ2-4; TRBD2 agrees at 11 bases. V lost 1 base, J lost 7 bases, and 0 bases stayed unmatched. The CDR3 consists of 14 residues. The germline V gene encodes CDR1 SNHLY and CDR2 FYNNEI.

This clone is medium-sized by share. The chain uses TRBV5-1 and TRBJ1-1, with 7 bases identical to TRBD1. The trim removed 4 bases at V and 7 bases at J, leaving 10 bases unmatched. This CDR3 is 14 amino acids long. CDR1 is SGHRS and CDR2 is YFSETQ in the germline V gene. CDR3 residues: CASSRFPGTDEAFF. DNA for the CDR3: TGCGCCAGCAGCAGATTTCCCGGGACAGATGAAGCTTTCTTT.

The CDR3: CASSSLTDSYEQYF. CDR3 nucleotides: TGTGCCAGCAGCTCCCTCACGGACAGCTACGAGCAGTACTTC. The V call is TRBV5-5, the J call TRBJ2-7, with D possibly TRBD1 on 6 matching bases. CDR3 size: 14 residues. Trimming left V 3 bases short and J 3 bases short, with 13 bases between. Germline V gene lookup returns CDR1 SGHKS and CDR2 YYEKEE (reference sequence).

J is TRBJ2-5 and V is TRBV4-1; TRBD2 matches 12 bases. The junction had 6 bases not matched to a gene; V was cut back by 2 bases and J by 5 bases. CDR3 length: 16 residues. Per germline, CDR1 MGHRA and CDR2 YSYEKL. CDR3 in amino acids: CASSQSSGRAGETQYF. As DNA, the CDR3 is TGCGCCAGCAGCCAATCTAGCGGGAGGGCAGGGGAGACCCAGTACTTC.

This clone has a handful of counts. This sequence joins TRBV2 and TRBJ1-5; 8 positions match TRBD1. CDR3 length: 14 residues. Germline-derived CDR1 and CDR2 are SNHLY and FYNNEI. V trimming: 4 bases; J trimming: 6 bases; junction bases outside the gene matches: 5. The CDR3, as DNA: TGTGCCAGCAGTGGGGTGCAGGGGGCTCAGCCCCAGCATTTT. This encodes CASSGVQGAQPQHF.

This chain uses TRBV15 with TRBJ2-5, with D perhaps matching TRBD1 (5 bases). Germline values: CDR1 LNHNV, CDR2 YYDKDF (reference sequence). This CDR3 region has 14 residues. V was clipped by 0 bases and J by 4 bases, with 9 bases between them. The CDR3 region is CATSRDTGLETQYF. CDR3 nucleotide sequence: TGTGCCACCAGCAGAGATACAGGATTAGAGACCCAGTACTTC.

CDR3 sequence reads: CASSPRGLNSGELFF. DNA for the CDR3: TGTGCCAGCAGTCCCCGAGGACTCAATTCCGGGGAGCTGTTTTTT. This chain links TRBV6-6 with TRBJ2-2, with D possibly TRBD2 on 5 matching bases. This CDR3 is 15 amino acids long. V lost 5 bases to trimming and J lost 6 bases, with 16 bases between them. CDR1 and CDR2 from the germline V gene are MNHNY and SVGAGI (reference sequence).

The chain carries TRBV7-9 and TRBJ2-7; D is ambiguous. Germline-derived CDR1 and CDR2 are SEHNR and FQNEAQ (reference sequence). This CDR3 is built from 12 residues. V was shortened by 2 bases and J by 6 bases, with 8 bases between the two germline ends. CDR3: CASSLSYGEQYF. The CDR3 DNA sequence: TGTGCCAGCAGCTTAAGCTATGGCGAGCAGTACTTC.